This T cell receptor (beta chain) was captured by sequencing in a study of blood T cell repertoires in COVID-19. Grouping used clinical history reported by participants in a survey and questionnaire. For recovered donors of Cohort 3, there were two negative PCRs, clearance, or symptom resolution. Clones were sequenced by immunoSEQ multiplex PCR, and TCRdb holds only the in-frame ones, with some missing. Of 450,000 to 600,000 clones detected, roughly 87% appear once; the ten largest clones hold roughly 0.7%. This clone was found once. Material: PBMCs or T cells enriched from blood (not recorded which). The clonotype was recovered from a woman under 30 who had recovered from COVID-19.

The CDR3 sequence is CASRSELRDRGFGNTEAFF. The DNA of the CDR3 is TGCGCCAGCAGAAGTGAGCTACGGGACAGGGGATTCGGGAACACTGAAGCTTTCTTT. The genes are TRBV5-1 and TRBJ1-1; TRBD1 matches 10 bases. The CDR3 length is 19 residues. Germline V gene lookup returns CDR1 SGHRS and CDR2 YFSETQ. Unmatched junction bases numbered 17, after V lost 5 bases and J lost 1 base.